The sample holds one count of the clone carrying this T cell receptor beta chain. Its antigen is as yet unknown. Germline assignment: CDR1 ENHRY and CDR2 SYGVKD. V was cut by 6 bases and J by 4 bases, with 17 bases left in between. The CDR3 extends over 15 amino acids. These data belong to a study of CD8+ T cells in alopecia areata. Across the study: Twice a day, 5 to 10 mg of oral tofacitinib was administered to treated patients. Treatment with tofacitinib (6 to 18 months) was followed by 6 months off drug.

Reverse transcribed after extraction, RNA yielded cDNA as the sequencing template. The repertoire was sequenced with immunoSEQ multiplex PCR; TCRdb's copy has only in-frame clones and lacks some. This table has around 15,000 clones, 50% to 65% appearing once. Study results and caveats: Shared TCR sequences were less clear between patients than in mice, possibly partly from HLA diversity. Compared with normal scalp, lesional scalp had higher clonality and more expanded CD8+ clones.

Alopecia areata patients had lesional scalp punch biopsies and peripheral blood taken from them. The TCR was taken from a human donor with alopecia areata. The V and J genes are TRBV10-3 and TRBJ2-3; D is uncertain. The source material was skin. The CDR3 DNA is TGTGCCATCAGCGACATGGGGATACGCTCAGATACGCAGTATTTT. Amino acids: CAISDMGIRSDTQYF.